This T cell receptor (beta chain) was recovered during a study of T cells after yellow fever vaccination. Study-wide results and limits: Most primary-vaccination clones reappeared after the booster (about 95% CD4, 75% to 90% CD8).

This clonotype was recorded many times. Antigen specificity is unknown. Making TCR cDNA involved 5'RACE template switching, which added UMIs and a universal primer site. MiXCR, applied by TCRdb to the 5' RACE reads, yields one record per CDR3 protein. The table lists about 630,000 distinct CDR3 sequences, over 9% of them singletons. V lost 0 bases to trimming and J lost 6 bases, with 7 bases between them. Germline V gene sequence: CDR1 SGHTA, CDR2 FQGNSA. This CDR3 is built from 13 residues. The rearrangement joins TRBV7-2 to TRBJ2-3; D gene unclear. Here the sequenced sample was PBMCs, taken on the day of the yellow fever booster vaccination. The source of this sequence is a man in his thirties or forties who received the YFV17D yellow fever vaccine. The CDR3 protein is CASSLARGDTQYF. CDR3 in DNA: TGTGCCAGCAGCTTAGCGCGTGGCGATACGCAGTATTTT.